The rows below give T cell receptor beta chains drawn from one sample of a study of cytomegalovirus exposure and HLA in healthy donors. TCRdb's table, derived via immunoSEQ multiplex PCR, lists solely in-frame clones and lacks some. The profile shows 120,000 or so clones, roughly 70% of them singletons. The sequenced sample was PBMCs. The receptors stem from a woman aged 50 to 60 in good health and CMV-seropositive. Each CDR3 is given with its conserved first and last residue. The D gene is left open where the match is weak. Expanded clones get a size class; other rows say once, few or many, or leave the size out.

. TRBD2 TRBJ2-1 TRBV5-6 CASKSLAGGQGYNEQFF TGTGCCAGCAAGTCATTAGCGGGAGGCCAGGGATACAATGAGCAGTTCTTC
. . TRBJ2-3 TRBV5-4 CASTETSTDTQYF TGTGCCAGCACCGAAACTAGCACAGATACGCAGTATTTT
few . TRBJ1-4 TRBV4-3 CASSQDQAAEKLFF TGCGCCAGCAGCCAAGATCAAGCGGCGGAAAAACTGTTTTTT
. TRBD1 TRBJ2-2 TRBV7-9 CASTLQGAGELFF TGTGCCAGCACCCTACAGGGGGCCGGGGAGCTGTTTTTT
once . TRBJ2-7 TRBV27 CASSLPPYTGFHEQYF TGTGCCAGCAGTTTGCCCCCATACACAGGGTTCCACGAGCAGTACTTC
. . TRBJ2-7 TRBV5-6 CASSPIGGNEQYF TGTGCCAGCAGCCCTATCGGGGGAAACGAGCAGTACTTC
once . TRBJ1-2 TRBV6-5 CALRRAGFDYGYTF TGTGCCCTACGCCGGGCAGGGTTCGACTATGGCTACACCTTC
few TRBD2 TRBJ2-1 TRBV27 CASSLVAGVYNEQFF TGTGCCAGCAGCCTAGTAGCGGGGGTCTACAATGAGCAGTTCTTC
. . TRBJ2-7 TRBV5-1 CASGPGLLYEQYF TGCGCCAGCGGCCCGGGACTCCTCTACGAGCAGTACTTC
. . TRBJ2-7 TRBV6-5 CASKTESSYEQYF TGTGCCAGCAAAACGGAGAGTTCCTACGAGCAGTACTTC
. . TRBJ1-6 TRBV2 CASRGQGSSPLHF TGTGCCAGCAGAGGGCAGGGGAGTTCACCCCTCCACTTT
. . TRBJ1-5 TRBV28 CASSVDQPQHF TGTGCCAGCAGTGTAGATCAGCCCCAGCATTTT
. TRBD1 TRBJ2-2 TRBV5-1 CASSPGTGNTGELFF TGCGCCAGCAGCCCTGGGACAGGGAACACCGGGGAGCTGTTTTTT
. TRBD2 TRBJ2-1 TRBV29-1 CSVIAGWESNEQFF TGCAGCGTTATAGCGGGGTGGGAAAGCAATGAGCAGTTCTTC
. . TRBJ2-1 TRBV7-2 CASSTPPQGLLYNEQFF TGTGCCAGCAGCACTCCTCCTCAGGGGCTCCTCTACAATGAGCAGTTCTTC
. TRBD1 TRBJ1-4 TRBV11-2 CASSPGDRGREKLFF TGTGCCAGCAGCCCCGGGGACAGGGGGAGGGAAAAACTGTTTTTT
. . TRBJ1-2 TRBV28 CASSWGERGYTF TGTGCCAGCAGTTGGGGGGAGAGGGGCTACACCTTC
. TRBD1 TRBJ1-1 TRBV27 CASSLGQGPRSNTEAFF TGTGCCAGCAGTCTCGGACAGGGACCGAGATCGAACACTGAAGCTTTCTTT
. TRBD2 TRBJ2-2 TRBV5-1 CASSIFSGSPGGELFF TGCGCCAGCAGCATCTTCAGCGGGAGCCCGGGCGGGGAGCTGTTTTTT
once . TRBJ1-1 TRBV19 CASNLGVRTEAFF TGTGCCAGTAATCTAGGGGTCAGGACTGAAGCTTTCTTT
. . TRBJ2-5 TRBV4-3 CASSQFRQPQETQYF TGCGCCAGCAGCCAATTTAGACAACCTCAAGAGACCCAGTACTTC
. . TRBJ1-1 TRBV30 CAGDAGISDTEAFF TGTGCCGGAGACGCAGGGATAAGTGACACTGAAGCTTTCTTT
. . TRBJ1-2 TRBV5-1 CASSRDKNYGYTF TGCGCCAGCAGCAGGGACAAAAACTATGGCTACACCTTC
. TRBD2 TRBJ2-7 TRBV9 CASSSPRGGSGNLAEQYF TGTGCCAGCAGCTCGCCCCGGGGGGGAAGCGGGAACCTGGCCGAGCAGTACTTC